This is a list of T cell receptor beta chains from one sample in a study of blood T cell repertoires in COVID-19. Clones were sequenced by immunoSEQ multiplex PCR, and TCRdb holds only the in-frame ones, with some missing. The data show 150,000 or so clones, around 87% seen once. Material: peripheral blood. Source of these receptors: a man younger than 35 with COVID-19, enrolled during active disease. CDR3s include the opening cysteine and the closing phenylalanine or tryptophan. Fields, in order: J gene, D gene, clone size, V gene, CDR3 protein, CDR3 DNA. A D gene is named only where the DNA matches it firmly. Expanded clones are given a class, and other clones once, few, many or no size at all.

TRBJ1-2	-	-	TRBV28	CASSPPGVTNYGYTF	TGTGCCAGCAGTCCGCCGGGGGTCACTAACTATGGCTACACCTTC
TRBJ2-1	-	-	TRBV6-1	CASSEGPGVKDNEQFF	TGTGCCAGCAGTGAGGGTCCGGGGGTTAAGGACAATGAGCAGTTCTTC
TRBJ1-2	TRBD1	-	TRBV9	CASSEIGTGGAYTF	TGTGCCAGCAGCGAAATAGGGACAGGGGGAGCCTACACCTTC
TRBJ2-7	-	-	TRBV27	CASSLEPFYEQYF	TGTGCCAGCAGTTTAGAGCCGTTTTACGAGCAGTACTTC
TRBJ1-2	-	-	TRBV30	CAWNGGPLGGYTF	TGTGCCTGGAACGGGGGTCCCTTAGGGGGCTACACCTTC
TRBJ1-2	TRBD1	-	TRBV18	CASSAPRGQAVYRGYGYTF	TGTGCCAGCTCAGCGCCCAGGGGACAGGCTGTATATAGGGGCTATGGCTACACCTTC
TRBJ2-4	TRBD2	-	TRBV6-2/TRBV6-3	CASSYSRTSENIQYF	TGTGCCAGCAGTTACTCGCGTACTAGCGAAAACATTCAGTACTTC
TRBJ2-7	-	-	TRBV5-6	CASSLRDTDSYEQYF	TGTGCCAGCAGCTTGCGGGACACCGACTCCTACGAGCAGTACTTC
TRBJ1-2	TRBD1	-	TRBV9	CASSGRDSLLYGYTF	TGTGCCAGCAGCGGCCGGGACAGCCTCTTATATGGCTACACCTTC
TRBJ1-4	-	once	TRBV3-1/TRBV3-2	CASSHGRGPGKLFF	TGTGCCAGCAGCCATGGGCGCGGGCCGGGAAAACTGTTTTTT
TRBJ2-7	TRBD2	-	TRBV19	CASSISSGGREQYF	TGTGCCAGTAGTATATCTAGCGGGGGTCGAGAGCAGTACTTC